This TCR beta chain appears in the sequencing data of a study of neoadjuvant anti-PD-1 for oral cavity cancer. General study results and limits: Post-nivolumab, blood T cell clonality was significantly elevated in non-responders. Only a few patients per response group were TCR-analyzed; validation needed. Higher pretreatment Treg/Th17 ratios tracked higher pretreatment blood clonality.

This CDR3 has 17 residues. The V gene's germline CDR1 is SGHRS and CDR2 YFSETQ. Deletions cut 0 bases from V and 5 bases from J, with 20 bases between. Six replicates per PBMC sample, mostly from approximately 0.45 ug of genomic DNA. Clones were sequenced by immunoSEQ multiplex PCR, and TCRdb holds only the in-frame ones, with some missing. The sample has about 14,000 clones; about two thirds are singletons. This clone was observed once. No antigen is known for it. The source material was PBMCs, sampled before nivolumab (anti-PD-1) treatment. The rearrangement joins TRBV5-1 to TRBJ2-5; D is perhaps TRBD1 or TRBD2 (6 bases each). This receptor was identified in a person aged 35-79 years with oral cavity squamous cell carcinoma. The CDR3 reads CASSLVDGGTGAETQYF. The CDR3 coding sequence is TGCGCCAGCAGCTTGGTGGATGGTGGCACGGGGGCTGAGACCCAGTACTTC.